The sequence of this TCR beta chain was determined in a study of T-cell reconstitution after alpha-beta-depleted transplantation in children. At least ten counts were recorded for this clonotype. Using unique molecular identifiers, the investigators prepared the TCRbeta library. TCRdb recomputed calls from the PCR reads with MiXCR, one row per CDR3 protein. The data hold 100,000 to 120,000 distinct CDR3 sequences, with around a tenth observed a single time. CDR3 length equals 16 residues. V gave up 2 bases and J gave up 3 bases; unmatched junction bases: 4. CDR1 is SEHNR, CDR2 FQNEAQ, per germline (reference sequence).

The rearrangement uses TRBV7-9 and TRBJ1-5; 10 bases match TRBD1. The receptor comes from a human donor who donated a stem cell graft to a child with acute lymphoblastic leukemia. The sequencing used PBMCs from the stem cell graft donor, collected from the stem cell graft. For the CDR3, the DNA is TGTGCCAGCAGCTTAAGCGGGACAGGGGACAATCAGCCCCAGCATTTT. Protein: CASSLSGTGDNQPQHF.